One sample yielded the 10 T cell receptor beta chains listed below, sequenced in a study of blood T cell repertoires in COVID-19. Profiled with immunoSEQ multiplex PCR; TCRdb holds only in-frame clones, not every one. Of 400,000 to 550,000 clones detected, around nine tenths appear once; the ten largest clones hold nearly 2%. Sequenced material: PBMCs or T cells enriched from blood (not recorded which). The receptors were gathered from a young woman with acute COVID-19.

The chain recombines TRBV7-9 with TRBJ2-7; TRBD1 matches 8 bases. The length of the CDR3 is 16 residues. The germline gives CDR1 SEHNR, CDR2 FQNEAQ (reference sequence). V trimming: 6 bases; J trimming: 2 bases; junction bases outside the gene matches: 12. The CDR3 loop is CASSSSTGTGTYEQYF. For the CDR3, the DNA is TGTGCCAGCAGTAGTTCCACAGGGACAGGCACCTACGAGCAGTACTTC.

The chain joins TRBV5-6 to TRBJ2-3; 14 positions match TRBD2. CDR1 SGHDT and CDR2 YYEEEE come from the germline V gene. J gave up 3 bases and V 3 bases, and 6 bases lay outside the gene matches. CDR3 size: 17 residues. The CDR3 nucleotides are TGTGCCAGCAGCTCGCCGACTAGCGGGGGGGCGACAGATACGCAGTATTTT. Encoded protein: CASSSPTSGGATDTQYF.

The chain uses TRBV7-2 and TRBJ1-2, with D possibly TRBD1 on 6 matching bases. CDR3 length: 16 amino acids. Germline V gene data show CDR1 as SGHTA and CDR2 as FQGNSA. The V end lost 5 bases, the J end lost 1 base, and 17 bases lay between the germline ends. The CDR3 spells CASSLPTGPLNYGYTF. Here the CDR3 DNA reads TGTGCCAGCAGCCTACCGACAGGACCCCTTAACTATGGCTACACCTTC.

The V and J genes are TRBV5-1 and TRBJ1-5; 8 positions match TRBD1. The CDR3 consists of 15 residues. Trimming cost V 3 bases and J 3 bases; bases outside gene matches: 5. Germline CDR1 and CDR2: SGHRS and YFSETQ. The CDR3 DNA is TGCGCCAGCAGCTCGGAGGGACAGGACAATCAGCCCCAGCATTTT. Translated, it gives CASSSEGQDNQPQHF.

The chain recombines TRBV27 with TRBJ1-4; 8 bases fit TRBD1. J gave up 3 bases and V 5 bases, and 8 bases lay outside the gene matches. The length of the CDR3 is 16 residues. Germline lookup yields CDR1 MNHEY and CDR2 SMNVEV (reference sequence). DNA for the CDR3: TGTGCCAGCAGTCCTCAGGGGGCCCCGGCTAATGAAAAACTGTTTTTT. It is translated as CASSPQGAPANEKLFF.

The chain joins TRBV10-3 to TRBJ2-1, with TRBD2 identical over 9 bases. The CDR3 has 16 residues. Trimming at V came to 3 bases and at J to 8 bases, leaving 11 bases not matched to a gene. Germline values: CDR1 ENHRY, CDR2 SYGVKD. CDR3 nucleotides: TGTGCCATCAGTGAATTACTAGCGGGTCTTGGCCATGAGCAGTTCTTC. This translates into CAISELLAGLGHEQFF.

Worth noting for this clone: The junction does not match germline at one end; this may be a read error. This sequence joins TRBV29-1 and TRBJ1-4; the D gene is possibly TRBD1 (5 bases). The CDR3 is 13 amino acids. Germline CDR1 SQVTM, CDR2 ANQGSEA. The CDR3 spells CSVGGGTSEKLFF. The CDR3 nucleotides are TGCAGCGTTGGTGGAGGGACTAGTGAAAAACTGTTTTTT.

This clone was counted a few times. V gene TRBV6-2 or TRBV6-3 combines with J gene TRBJ1-1; TRBD1 matches at 9 bases. J was trimmed by 1 base and V by 1 base; bases with no gene match: 10. The CDR3 is 18 residues long. Germline V gene data show CDR1 as MNHEY and CDR2 as SVGEGT. The CDR3 bases are TGTGCCAGCAGTTACTTCGGACAGGGGAGGTTTGCGAACACTGAAGCTTTCTTT. Protein sequence: CASSYFGQGRFANTEAFF.

This chain connects TRBV30 to TRBJ1-1; possibly TRBD1 for D (5 bases). Trimming removed 3 bases from V and 5 bases from J, with 13 bases in between. The V gene's germline CDR1 is GTSNPN and CDR2 SVGIG (reference sequence). The CDR3 totals 13 residues. This CDR3 reads CAWRVQGGTEAFF. In DNA form, the CDR3 reads TGTGCCTGGAGAGTTCAGGGAGGTACTGAAGCTTTCTTT.

The CDR3: CASSSTFPDTEAFF. The CDR3 DNA follows: TGTGCCAGCAGTTCTACGTTCCCCGACACTGAAGCTTTCTTT. The chain is built from TRBV28 and TRBJ1-1; D unresolved. Trimming took 4 bases from V and 3 from J, leaving 12 bases between them. Germline V gives CDR1 MDHEN, CDR2 SYDVKM. The CDR3 runs 14 residues.